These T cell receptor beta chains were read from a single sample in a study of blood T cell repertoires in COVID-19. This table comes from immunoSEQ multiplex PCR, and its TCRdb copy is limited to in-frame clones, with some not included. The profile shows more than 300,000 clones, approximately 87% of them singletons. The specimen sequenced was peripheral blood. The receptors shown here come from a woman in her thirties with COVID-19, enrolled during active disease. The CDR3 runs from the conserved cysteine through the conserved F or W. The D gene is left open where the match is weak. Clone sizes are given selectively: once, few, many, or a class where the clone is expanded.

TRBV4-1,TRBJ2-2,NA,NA,CASSQVERANTGELFF,TGCGCCAGCAGCCAAGTTGAGCGGGCGAACACCGGGGAGCTGTTTTTT
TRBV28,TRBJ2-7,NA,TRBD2,CASSRPGGPYEQYF,TGTGCCAGCAGTCGGCCGGGAGGGCCGTACGAGCAGTACTTC
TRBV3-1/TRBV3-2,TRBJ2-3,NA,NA,CASSQVRGWGTDTQYF,TGTGCCAGCAGCCAAGTGCGAGGGTGGGGCACAGATACGCAGTATTTT
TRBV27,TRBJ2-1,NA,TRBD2,CASFLRTSGSYNEQFF,TGTGCCAGCTTCTTGAGGACTAGCGGGTCCTACAATGAGCAGTTCTTC
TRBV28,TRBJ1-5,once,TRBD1,CASSFETGARGPQHF,TGTGCCAGCAGTTTCGAGACAGGGGCACGAGGGCCCCAGCATTTT
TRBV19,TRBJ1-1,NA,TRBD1,CASSPRGTGLNTEAFF,TGTGCCAGTAGCCCAAGGGGGACAGGGTTGAACACTGAAGCTTTCTTT
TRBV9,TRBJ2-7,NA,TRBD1,CASGTGGSYEQYF,TGTGCCAGCGGGACAGGTGGATCCTACGAGCAGTACTTC
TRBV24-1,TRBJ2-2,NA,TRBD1,CATSVMTGTGATGELFF,TGTGCCACCAGTGTCATGACCGGGACAGGGGCCACCGGGGAGCTGTTTTTT
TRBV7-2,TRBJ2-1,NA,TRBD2,CASTILAPYNEQFF,TGTGCCAGCACCATACTAGCGCCATACAATGAGCAGTTCTTC
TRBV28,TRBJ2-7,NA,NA,CASSLRQGISYEQYF,TGTGCCAGCAGTTTAAGGCAGGGGATTTCCTACGAGCAGTACTTC
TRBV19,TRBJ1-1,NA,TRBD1,CASTPGQGLEAFF,TGTGCCAGTACCCCGGGACAGGGTCTTGAAGCTTTCTTT
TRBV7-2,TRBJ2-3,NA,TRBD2,CASSNRLARDTQYF,TGTGCCAGCAGTAATCGACTAGCTCGGGATACGCAGTATTTT
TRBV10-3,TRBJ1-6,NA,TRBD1,CAIRTGPNSPLHF,TGTGCCATCAGGACAGGGCCTAATTCACCCCTCCACTTT
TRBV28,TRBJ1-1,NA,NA,CATYPAGLNTEAFF,TGTGCCACCTACCCCGCGGGATTGAACACTGAAGCTTTCTTT
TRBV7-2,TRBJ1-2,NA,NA,CASSPAGGPSRNYGYTF,TGTGCCAGCAGCCCCGCGGGGGGACCATCCCGAAACTATGGCTACACCTTC
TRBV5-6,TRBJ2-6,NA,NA,CASSPGGPSGANVLTF,TGTGCCAGCAGCCCCGGGGGGCCATCTGGGGCCAACGTCCTGACTTTC
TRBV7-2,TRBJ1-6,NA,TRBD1,CASGQGGSPLHF,TGTGCCAGCGGACAGGGGGGTTCACCCCTCCACTTT
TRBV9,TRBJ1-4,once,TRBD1,CASSEGQVNEKLFF,TGTGCCAGCAGCGAGGGACAGGTTAATGAAAAACTGTTTTTT
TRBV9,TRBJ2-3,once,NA,CASSVEGSTDTQYF,TGTGCCAGCAGCGTGGAGGGCAGCACAGATACGCAGTATTTT
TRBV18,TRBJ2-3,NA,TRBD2,CASSPSSGRSDTQYF,TGTGCCAGCTCACCCTCTAGCGGGAGGTCAGATACGCAGTATTTT
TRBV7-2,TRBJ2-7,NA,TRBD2,CASSSPGLAGVEQYF,TGTGCCAGCAGCTCGCCGGGACTAGCGGGAGTCGAGCAGTACTTC
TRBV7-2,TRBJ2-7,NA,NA,CASSLGVPAFHEQYF,TGTGCCAGCAGCTTAGGCGTCCCTGCGTTCCACGAGCAGTACTTC
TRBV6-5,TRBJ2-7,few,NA,CASSYNPGYEQYF,TGTGCCAGCAGTTACAACCCGGGTTACGAGCAGTACTTC
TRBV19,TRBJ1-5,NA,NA,CASSNTGPNQPQHF,TGTGCCAGTAGTAACACAGGACCAAATCAGCCCCAGCATTTT
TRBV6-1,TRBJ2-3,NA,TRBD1,CASSEAGTGGYATQYF,TGTGCCAGCAGTGAAGCGGGGACAGGGGGCTACGCTACGCAGTATTTT
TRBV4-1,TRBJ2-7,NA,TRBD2,CASSQLAGAHYEQYF,TGCGCCAGCAGCCAACTAGCGGGAGCTCACTACGAGCAGTACTTC
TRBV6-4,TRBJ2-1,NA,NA,CASSDSVARREEQFF,TGTGCCAGCAGTGACTCAGTAGCTCGGAGGGAAGAGCAGTTCTTC
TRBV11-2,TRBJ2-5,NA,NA,CASSLTGETQYF,TGTGCCAGCAGCTTAACCGGGGAGACCCAGTACTTC
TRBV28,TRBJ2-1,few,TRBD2,CASSSGLAGGYNEQFF,TGTGCCAGCAGTTCAGGACTAGCGGGAGGATACAATGAGCAGTTCTTC
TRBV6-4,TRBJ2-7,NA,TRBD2,CASSDAKTTSAPRGEQYF,TGTGCCAGCAGTGACGCCAAAACGACTAGCGCGCCACGGGGCGAGCAGTACTTC
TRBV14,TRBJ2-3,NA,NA,CASSPRLRVGTDTQYF,TGTGCCAGCAGCCCCCGACTCAGGGTGGGCACAGATACGCAGTATTTT
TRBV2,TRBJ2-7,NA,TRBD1,CASSQGELHEQYF,TGTGCCAGCAGTCAGGGGGAACTCCACGAGCAGTACTTC
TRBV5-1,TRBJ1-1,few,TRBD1,CASSLTGLGTEAFF,TGCGCCAGCAGCCTGACAGGGCTTGGCACTGAAGCTTTCTTT
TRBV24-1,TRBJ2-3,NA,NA,CATSGSRTDTQYF,TGTGCCACCAGTGGTAGCCGCACAGATACGCAGTATTTT
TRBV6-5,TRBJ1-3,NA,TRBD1,CASSRQGDTIYF,TGTGCCAGCAGCCGACAGGGGGACACCATATATTTT
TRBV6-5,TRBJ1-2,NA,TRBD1,CASSSGQGAGYTF,TGTGCCAGCAGCTCCGGACAGGGGGCTGGCTACACCTTC
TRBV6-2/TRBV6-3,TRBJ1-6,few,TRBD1,CASSYPRDSSSPLHF,TGTGCCAGCAGTTACCCGAGGGACAGTTCCTCACCCCTCCACTTT
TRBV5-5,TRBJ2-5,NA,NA,CASSLTSFWETQYF,TGTGCCAGCAGCTTGACTAGCTTCTGGGAGACCCAGTACTTC
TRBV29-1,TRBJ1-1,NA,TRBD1,CSVDLGTGEAFF,TGCAGCGTTGACCTCGGGACAGGGGAAGCTTTCTTT
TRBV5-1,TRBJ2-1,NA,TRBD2,CASSPPYLAGRHEQFF,TGCGCCAGCAGCCCACCTTACCTAGCGGGACGACATGAGCAGTTCTTC
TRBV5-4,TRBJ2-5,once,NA,CASSLGQTSETQYF,TGTGCCAGCAGCTTGGGACAGACAAGTGAGACCCAGTACTTC
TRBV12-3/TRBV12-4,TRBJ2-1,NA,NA,CASSTRPGDEQFF,TGTGCCAGCAGCACCAGACCCGGGGATGAGCAGTTCTTC
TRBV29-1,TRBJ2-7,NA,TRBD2,CSASGSGEQYF,TGCAGCGCCAGCGGGAGCGGCGAGCAGTACTTC
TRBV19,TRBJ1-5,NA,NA,CASSPGTGNQPQHF,TGTGCCAGTAGTCCCGGGACTGGCAATCAGCCCCAGCATTTT
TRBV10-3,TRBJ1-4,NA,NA,CAISRSDEKLFF,TGTGCCATCAGCCGCAGCGATGAAAAACTGTTTTTT
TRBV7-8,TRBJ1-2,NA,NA,CASSLAPRVRGGYTF,TGTGCCAGCAGCTTAGCGCCGAGGGTTCGAGGGGGCTACACCTTC
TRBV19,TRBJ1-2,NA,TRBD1,CASSMRRDSDYGYTF,TGTGCCAGTAGTATGCGCCGGGACAGCGACTATGGCTACACCTTC
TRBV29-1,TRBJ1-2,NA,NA,CSASGAQDYGYTF,TGCAGCGCCTCAGGGGCACAGGACTATGGCTACACCTTC
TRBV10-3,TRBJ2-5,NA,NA,CAISESGGRETQYF,TGTGCCATCAGTGAGTCAGGGGGTCGGGAGACCCAGTACTTC
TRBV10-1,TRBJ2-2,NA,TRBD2,CASSAPPGLAGVTGGELFF,TGCGCCAGCAGTGCCCCTCCGGGACTAGCGGGAGTGACCGGCGGGGAGCTGTTTTTT
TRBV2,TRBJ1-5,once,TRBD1,CASSGQASNQPQHF,TGTGCCAGCTCGGGACAGGCCTCCAATCAGCCCCAGCATTTT
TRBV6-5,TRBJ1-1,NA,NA,CASRAGTWDTEAFF,TGTGCCAGCAGGGCCGGGACTTGGGACACTGAAGCTTTCTTT
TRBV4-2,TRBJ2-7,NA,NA,CASSQEGGRSTSSEQYF,TGTGCCAGCAGCCAAGAGGGTGGGAGGAGCACGTCTTCCGAGCAGTACTTC
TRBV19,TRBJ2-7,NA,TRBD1,CASSGTGTGFEQYF,TGTGCCAGTAGTGGGACCGGGACAGGGTTCGAGCAGTACTTC
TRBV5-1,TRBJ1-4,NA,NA,CASSPYGEGEKLFF,TGCGCCAGCAGCCCATATGGAGAGGGTGAAAAACTGTTTTTT